The following is a T cell receptor (beta chain) sequence with its context. The CDR3 is made up of 15 amino acids. V lost 3 bases, J lost 2 bases, and 5 bases stayed unmatched. Germline lookup yields CDR1 WNHNN and CDR2 SYGVQD (reference sequence). Per the original methods: Estimates of nucleated cell counts were drawn from the amplification of reference gene primers. Using immunoSEQ multiplex PCR, the repertoire was profiled, and TCRdb retains in-frame clones only, with some absent. V and J calls and clone size are copied from that table; D and trimming were computed from the DNA. The sample holds tens of thousands of clones, roughly four fifths seen once. This sample is part of a study of blood T cell repertoires in COVID-19. Study background: Samples came from the United States, Italy and Spain, spanning acute and convalescent COVID-19. Sample material is recorded as cDNA or gDNA derived from T cells, B-cell-depleted T cells, or PBMCs.

The sequence was obtained from a man aged 50 to 60 with active or convalescent COVID-19. The rearrangement links TRBV10-1 to TRBJ2-3; 7 positions match TRBD1. The source material was peripheral blood. CDR3 sequence reads: CASSDVGTATDTQYF. The CDR3 DNA follows: TGCGCCAGCAGTGATGTTGGGACAGCCACAGATACGCAGTATTTT.